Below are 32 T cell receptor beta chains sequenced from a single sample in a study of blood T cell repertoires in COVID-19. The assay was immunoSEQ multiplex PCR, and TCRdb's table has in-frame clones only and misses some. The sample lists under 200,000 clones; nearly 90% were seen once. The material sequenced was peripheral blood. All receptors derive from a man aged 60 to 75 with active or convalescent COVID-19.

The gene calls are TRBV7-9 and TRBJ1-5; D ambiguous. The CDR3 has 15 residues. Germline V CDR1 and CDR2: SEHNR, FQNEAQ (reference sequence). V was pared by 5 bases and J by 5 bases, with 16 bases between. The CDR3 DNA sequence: TGTGCCAGCAGCGCCCGGGGTTCCGGCGATCAGCCCCAGCATTTT. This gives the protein CASSARGSGDQPQHF.

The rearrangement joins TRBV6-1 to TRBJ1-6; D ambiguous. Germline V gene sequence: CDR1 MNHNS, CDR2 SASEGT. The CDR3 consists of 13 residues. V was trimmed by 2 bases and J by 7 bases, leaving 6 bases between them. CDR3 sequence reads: CASSELLNSPLHF. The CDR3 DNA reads TGTGCCAGCAGTGAATTACTCAATTCACCCCTCCACTTT.

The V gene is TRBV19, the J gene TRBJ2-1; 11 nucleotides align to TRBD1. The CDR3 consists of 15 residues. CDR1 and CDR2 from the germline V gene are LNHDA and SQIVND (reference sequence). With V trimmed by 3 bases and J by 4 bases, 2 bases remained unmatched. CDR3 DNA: TGTGCCAGTAGTATGGACAGGGGGCCATACAATGAGCAGTTCTTC. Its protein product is CASSMDRGPYNEQFF.

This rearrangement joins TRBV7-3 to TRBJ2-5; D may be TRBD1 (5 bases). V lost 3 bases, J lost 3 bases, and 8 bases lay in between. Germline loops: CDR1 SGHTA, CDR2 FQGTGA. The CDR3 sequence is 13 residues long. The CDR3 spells CASSFAGKETQYF. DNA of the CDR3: TGTGCCAGCAGCTTCGCAGGGAAAGAGACCCAGTACTTC.

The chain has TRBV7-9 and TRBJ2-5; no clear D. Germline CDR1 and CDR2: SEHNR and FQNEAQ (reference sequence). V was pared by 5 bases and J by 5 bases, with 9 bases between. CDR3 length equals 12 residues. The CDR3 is CASSPRLETQYF. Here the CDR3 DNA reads TGTGCCAGCAGCCCGAGGTTGGAGACCCAGTACTTC.

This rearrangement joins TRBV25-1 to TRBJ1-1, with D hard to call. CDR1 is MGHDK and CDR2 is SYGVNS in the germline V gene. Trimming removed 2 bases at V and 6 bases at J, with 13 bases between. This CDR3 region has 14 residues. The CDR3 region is CASSEDSGGAEAFF. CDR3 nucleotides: TGTGCCAGCAGTGAAGACTCGGGAGGCGCTGAAGCTTTCTTT.

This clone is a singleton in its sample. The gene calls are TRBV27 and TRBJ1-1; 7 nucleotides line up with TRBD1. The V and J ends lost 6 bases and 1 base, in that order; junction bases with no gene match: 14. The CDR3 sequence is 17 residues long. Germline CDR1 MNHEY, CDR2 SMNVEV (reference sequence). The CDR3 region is CASRMGQTIIGNTEAFF. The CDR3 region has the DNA TGTGCCAGCAGAATGGGACAGACAATAATTGGGAACACTGAAGCTTTCTTT.

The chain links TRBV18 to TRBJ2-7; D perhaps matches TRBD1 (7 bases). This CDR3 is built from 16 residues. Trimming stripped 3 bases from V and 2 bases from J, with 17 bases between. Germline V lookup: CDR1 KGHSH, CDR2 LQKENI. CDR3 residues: CASSPMTGTLPYEQYF. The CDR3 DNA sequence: TGTGCCAGCTCACCCATGACAGGGACTCTCCCCTACGAGCAGTACTTC.

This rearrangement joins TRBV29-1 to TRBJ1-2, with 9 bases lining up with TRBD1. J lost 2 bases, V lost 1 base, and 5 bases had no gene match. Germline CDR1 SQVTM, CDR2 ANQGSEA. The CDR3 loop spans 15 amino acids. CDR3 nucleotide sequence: TGCAGCGTTGAAGGGGACAGGGCAGGGAACTATGGCTACACCTTC. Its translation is CSVEGDRAGNYGYTF.

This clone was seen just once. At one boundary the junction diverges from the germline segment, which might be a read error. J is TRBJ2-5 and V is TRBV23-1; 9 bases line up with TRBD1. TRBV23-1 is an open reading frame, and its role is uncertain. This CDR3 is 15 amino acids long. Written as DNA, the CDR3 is TGCCCCAGCAGTCGGCCGGGACAGGGTAGGGAGACCCAGTACTTC. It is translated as CPSSRPGQGRETQYF.

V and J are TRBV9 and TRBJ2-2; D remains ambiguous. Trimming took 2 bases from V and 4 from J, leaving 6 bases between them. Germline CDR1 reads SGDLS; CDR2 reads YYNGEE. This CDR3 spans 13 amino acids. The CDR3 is CASSVYFTGELFF. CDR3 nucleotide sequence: TGTGCCAGCAGCGTCTATTTCACCGGGGAGCTGTTTTTT.

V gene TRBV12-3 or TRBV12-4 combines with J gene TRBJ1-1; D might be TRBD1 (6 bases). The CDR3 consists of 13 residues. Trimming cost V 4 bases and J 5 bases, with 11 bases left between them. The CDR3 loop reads CASSSQGGTEAFF. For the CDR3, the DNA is TGTGCCAGCAGTTCACAGGGAGGGACTGAAGCTTTCTTT.

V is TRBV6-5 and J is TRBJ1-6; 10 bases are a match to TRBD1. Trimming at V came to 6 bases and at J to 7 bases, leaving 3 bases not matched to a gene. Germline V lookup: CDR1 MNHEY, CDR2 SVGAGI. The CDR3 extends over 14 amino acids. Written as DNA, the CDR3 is TGTGCCAGCAGGGGACAGGGGAGGAATTCACCCCTCCACTTT. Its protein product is CASRGQGRNSPLHF.

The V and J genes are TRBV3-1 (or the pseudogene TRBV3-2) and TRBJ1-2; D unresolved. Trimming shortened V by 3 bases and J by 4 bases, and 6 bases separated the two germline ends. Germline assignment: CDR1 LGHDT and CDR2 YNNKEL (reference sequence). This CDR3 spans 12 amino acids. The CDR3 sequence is CASSQESYGYTF. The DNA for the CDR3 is TGTGCCAGCAGCCAGGAGAGCTATGGCTACACCTTC.

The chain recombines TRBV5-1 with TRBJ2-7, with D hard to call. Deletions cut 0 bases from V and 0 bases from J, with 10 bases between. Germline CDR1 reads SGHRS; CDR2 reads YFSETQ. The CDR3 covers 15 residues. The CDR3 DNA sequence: TGCGCCAGCAGCTTGGCCCCGCAGGTCTCCTACGAGCAGTACTTC. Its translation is CASSLAPQVSYEQYF.

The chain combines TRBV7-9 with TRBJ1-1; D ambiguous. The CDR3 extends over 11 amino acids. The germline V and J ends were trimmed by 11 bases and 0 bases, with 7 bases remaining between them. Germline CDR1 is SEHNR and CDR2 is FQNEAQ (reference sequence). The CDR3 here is CAHEVNTEAFF. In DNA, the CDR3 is TGTGCCCATGAGGTGAACACTGAAGCTTTCTTT.

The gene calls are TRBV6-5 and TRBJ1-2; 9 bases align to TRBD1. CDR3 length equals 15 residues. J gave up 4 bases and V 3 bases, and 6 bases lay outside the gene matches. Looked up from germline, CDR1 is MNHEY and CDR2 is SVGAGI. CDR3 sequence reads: CASSYSTGGTYGYTF. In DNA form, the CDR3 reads TGTGCCAGCAGTTATTCCACAGGGGGCACCTATGGCTACACCTTC.

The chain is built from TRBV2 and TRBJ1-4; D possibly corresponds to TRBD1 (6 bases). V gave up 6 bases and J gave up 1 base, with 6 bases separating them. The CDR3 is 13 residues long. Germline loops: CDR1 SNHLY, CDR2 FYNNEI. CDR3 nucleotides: TGTGCCAGCAGCAGGGGAACTAATGAAAAACTGTTTTTT. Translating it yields CASSRGTNEKLFF.

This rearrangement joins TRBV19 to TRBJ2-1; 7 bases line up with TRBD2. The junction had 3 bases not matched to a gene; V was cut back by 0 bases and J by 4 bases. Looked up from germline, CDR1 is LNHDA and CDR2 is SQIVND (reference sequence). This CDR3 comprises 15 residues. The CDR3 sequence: CASSIEGSGYNEQFF. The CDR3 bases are TGTGCCAGTAGTATAGAGGGTAGCGGGTACAATGAGCAGTTCTTC.

The CDR3 spells CASPDTSSSYEQYF. CDR3 coding DNA: TGCGCCAGCCCAGACACCTCGAGCTCCTACGAGCAGTACTTC. This rearrangement joins TRBV10-1 to TRBJ2-7; no clear D. The germline V gene encodes CDR1 WNHNN and CDR2 SYGVQD (reference sequence). Trimming stripped 8 bases from V and 0 bases from J, with 14 bases between. This CDR3 is 14 amino acids long.

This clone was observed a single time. CDR3 region: CASSELELYSNQPQHF. The DNA of the CDR3 is TGTGCCAGCAGTGAATTAGAACTATATAGCAATCAGCCCCAGCATTTT. The rearrangement joins TRBV6-1 to TRBJ1-5; no clear D. V was shortened by 2 bases and J by 0 bases, with 11 bases between the two germline ends. The CDR3 length is 16 residues. CDR1 and CDR2 from the germline V gene are MNHNS and SASEGT.

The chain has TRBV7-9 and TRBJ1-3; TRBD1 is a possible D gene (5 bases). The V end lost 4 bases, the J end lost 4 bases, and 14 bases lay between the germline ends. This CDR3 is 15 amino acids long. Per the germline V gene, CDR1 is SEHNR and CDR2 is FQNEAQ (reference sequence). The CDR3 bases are TGTGCCAGCAGCTCCTCCGGGACTGGAGGAAACACCATATATTTT. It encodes CASSSSGTGGNTIYF.

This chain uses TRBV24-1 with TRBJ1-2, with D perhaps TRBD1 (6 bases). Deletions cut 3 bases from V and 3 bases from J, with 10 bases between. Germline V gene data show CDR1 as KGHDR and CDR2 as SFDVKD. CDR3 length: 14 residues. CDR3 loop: CATSDPTGYYGYTF. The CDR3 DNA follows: TGTGCCACCAGTGATCCCACAGGGTACTATGGCTACACCTTC.

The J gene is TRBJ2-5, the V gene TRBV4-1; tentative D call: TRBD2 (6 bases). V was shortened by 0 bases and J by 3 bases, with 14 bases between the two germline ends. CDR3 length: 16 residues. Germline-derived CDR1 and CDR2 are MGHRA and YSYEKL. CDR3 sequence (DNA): TGCGCCAGCAGCCAAGACTCGGGGGTGATGGAAGAGACCCAGTACTTC. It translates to CASSQDSGVMEETQYF.

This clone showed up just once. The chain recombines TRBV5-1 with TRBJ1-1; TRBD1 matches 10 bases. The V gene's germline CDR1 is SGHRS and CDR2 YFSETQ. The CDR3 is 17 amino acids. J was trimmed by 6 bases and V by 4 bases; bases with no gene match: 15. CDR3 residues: CASSRLQLDRGHPEAFF. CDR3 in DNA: TGCGCCAGCAGCCGCCTTCAGTTAGACAGGGGGCACCCTGAAGCTTTCTTT.

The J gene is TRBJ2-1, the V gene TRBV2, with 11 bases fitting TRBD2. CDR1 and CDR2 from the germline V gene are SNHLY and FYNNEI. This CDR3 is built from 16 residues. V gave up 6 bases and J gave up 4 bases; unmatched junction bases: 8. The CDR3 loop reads CASSRSGGADYNEQFF. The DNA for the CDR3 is TGTGCCAGCAGCCGTAGCGGGGGGGCGGATTACAATGAGCAGTTCTTC.

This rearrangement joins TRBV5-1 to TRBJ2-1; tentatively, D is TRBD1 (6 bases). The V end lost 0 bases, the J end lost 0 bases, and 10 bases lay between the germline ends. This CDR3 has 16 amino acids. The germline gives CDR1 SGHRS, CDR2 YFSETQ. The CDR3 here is CASSLADRFSYNEQFF. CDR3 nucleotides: TGCGCCAGCAGCTTGGCCGACAGGTTCTCCTACAATGAGCAGTTCTTC.

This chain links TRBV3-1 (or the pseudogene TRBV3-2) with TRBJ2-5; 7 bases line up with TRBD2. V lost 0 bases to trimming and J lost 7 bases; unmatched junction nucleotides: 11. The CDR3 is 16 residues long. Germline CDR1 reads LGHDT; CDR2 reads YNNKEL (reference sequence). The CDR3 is CASSQEWGLPGGTQYF. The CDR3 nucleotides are TGTGCCAGCAGCCAAGAATGGGGACTACCGGGGGGGACCCAGTACTTC.

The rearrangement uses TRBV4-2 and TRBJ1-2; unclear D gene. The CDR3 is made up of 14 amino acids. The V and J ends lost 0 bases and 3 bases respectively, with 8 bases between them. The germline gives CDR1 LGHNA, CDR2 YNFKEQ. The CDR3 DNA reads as TGTGCCAGCAGCCAAGATTTGGCAGACTATGGCTACACCTTC. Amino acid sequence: CASSQDLADYGYTF.

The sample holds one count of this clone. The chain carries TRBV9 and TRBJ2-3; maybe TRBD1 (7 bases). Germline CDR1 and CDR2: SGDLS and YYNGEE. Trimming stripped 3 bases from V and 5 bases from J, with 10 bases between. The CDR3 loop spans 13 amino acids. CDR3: CASSAGGRDTQYF. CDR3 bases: TGTGCCAGCAGCGCAGGGGGGCGAGATACGCAGTATTTT.

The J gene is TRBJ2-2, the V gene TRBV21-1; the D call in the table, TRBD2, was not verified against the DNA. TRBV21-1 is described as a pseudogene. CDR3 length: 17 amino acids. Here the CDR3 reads CASSMRTGTSFGGELFF. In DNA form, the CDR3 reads TGTGCCAGCAGCATGCGGACCGGGACTAGCTTTGGCGGGGAGCTGTTTTTT.

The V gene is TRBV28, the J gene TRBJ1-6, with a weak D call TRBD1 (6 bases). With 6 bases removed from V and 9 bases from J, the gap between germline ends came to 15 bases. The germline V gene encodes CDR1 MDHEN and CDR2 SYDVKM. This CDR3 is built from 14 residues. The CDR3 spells CASREVGAGSPLHF. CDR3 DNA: TGTGCCAGCAGGGAGGTGGGGGCTGGTTCACCCCTCCACTTT.